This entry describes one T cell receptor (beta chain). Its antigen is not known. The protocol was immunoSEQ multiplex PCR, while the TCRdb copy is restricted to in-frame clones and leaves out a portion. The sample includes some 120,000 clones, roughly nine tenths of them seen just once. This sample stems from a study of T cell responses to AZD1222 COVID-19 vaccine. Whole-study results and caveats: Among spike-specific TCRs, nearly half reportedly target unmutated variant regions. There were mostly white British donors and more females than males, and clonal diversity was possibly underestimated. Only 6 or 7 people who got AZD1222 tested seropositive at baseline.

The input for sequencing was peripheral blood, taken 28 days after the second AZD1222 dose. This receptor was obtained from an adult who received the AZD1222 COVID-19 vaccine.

The CDR3 DNA reads as TGCAGCGTTGACCGGGGAGAGGCCACTGAAGCTTTCTTT. It is translated as CSVDRGEATEAFF. The chain employs TRBV29-1 and TRBJ1-1; D is unclear. This CDR3 comprises 13 residues. Trimming cost V 3 bases and J 4 bases, with 12 bases left between them. CDR1 is SQVTM and CDR2 is ANQGSEA in the germline V gene.